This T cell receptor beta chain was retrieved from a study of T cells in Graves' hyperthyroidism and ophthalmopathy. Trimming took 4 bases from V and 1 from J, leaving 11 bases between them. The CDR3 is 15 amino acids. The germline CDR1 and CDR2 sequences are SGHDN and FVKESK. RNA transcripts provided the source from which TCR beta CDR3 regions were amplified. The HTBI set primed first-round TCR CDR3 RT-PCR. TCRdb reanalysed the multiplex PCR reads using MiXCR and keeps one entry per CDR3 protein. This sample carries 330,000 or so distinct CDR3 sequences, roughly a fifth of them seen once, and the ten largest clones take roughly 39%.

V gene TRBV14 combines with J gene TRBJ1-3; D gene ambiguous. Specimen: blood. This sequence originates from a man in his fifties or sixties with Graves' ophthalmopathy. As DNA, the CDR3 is TGTGCCAGCAGCCCCCAAGAGGGTTCTGGAAACACCATATATTTT. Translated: CASSPQEGSGNTIYF.